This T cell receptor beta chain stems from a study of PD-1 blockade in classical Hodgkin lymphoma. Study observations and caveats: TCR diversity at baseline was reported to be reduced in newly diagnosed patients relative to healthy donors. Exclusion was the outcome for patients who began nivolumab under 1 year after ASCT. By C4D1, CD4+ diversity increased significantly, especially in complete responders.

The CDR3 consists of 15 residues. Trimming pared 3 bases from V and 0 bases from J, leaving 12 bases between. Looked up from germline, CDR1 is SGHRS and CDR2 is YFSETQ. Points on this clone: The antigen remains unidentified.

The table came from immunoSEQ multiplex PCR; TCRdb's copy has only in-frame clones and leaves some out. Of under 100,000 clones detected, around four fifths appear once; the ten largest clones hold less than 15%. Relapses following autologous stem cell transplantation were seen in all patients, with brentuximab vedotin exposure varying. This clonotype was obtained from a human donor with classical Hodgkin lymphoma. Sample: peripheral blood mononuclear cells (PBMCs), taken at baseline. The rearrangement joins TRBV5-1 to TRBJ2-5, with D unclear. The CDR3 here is CASSSGPTYQETQYF. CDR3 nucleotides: TGCGCCAGCAGCTCCGGACCAACGTACCAAGAGACCCAGTACTTC. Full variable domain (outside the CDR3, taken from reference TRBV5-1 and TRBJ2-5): KAGVTQTPRYLIKTRGQQVTLSCSPISGHRSVSWYQQTPGQGLQFLFEYFSETQRNKGNFPGRFSGRQFSNSRSEMNVSTLELGDSALYLCASSSGPTYQETQYFGPGTRLLVL.